These 21 T cell receptor beta chains originate from one sample sequenced in a study of cytomegalovirus exposure and HLA in healthy donors. The PCR employed 60 Vbeta primers together with 13 Jbeta primers. This table comes from immunoSEQ multiplex PCR, and its TCRdb copy is limited to in-frame clones, with some not included. The sample records around 86,000 clones, over 60% being singletons. The source material was PBMCs. Receptors were obtained from a female donor in good health and CMV-seronegative.

V usage is TRBV5-4 and J usage is TRBJ2-3; 7 nucleotides match TRBD1. CDR3 length equals 14 residues. V dropped 4 bases and J dropped 6; count of bases not matched to a gene: 8. CDR1 is SGHNT, CDR2 YYREEE, per germline (reference sequence). The CDR3 nucleotides are TGTGCCAGCAGCCCGCCGGGACAGACTGATACGCAGTATTTT. It specifies CASSPPGQTDTQYF.

The chain employs TRBV6-5 and TRBJ2-3; 11 nucleotides match TRBD2. The CDR3 spans 16 residues. With V trimmed by 4 bases and J by 0 bases, 3 bases remained unmatched. Germline lookup yields CDR1 MNHEY and CDR2 SVGAGI. CDR3 region: CASSFGLAGSTDTQYF. CDR3 nucleotide sequence: TGTGCCAGCAGTTTTGGACTAGCGGGTAGCACAGATACGCAGTATTTT.

J is TRBJ2-3 and V is TRBV27; no reliable D call. CDR3 size: 14 residues. Between the trimmed V and J ends, which lost 3 bases and 5 bases, there was a span of 12 bases. Germline V CDR1 and CDR2: MNHEY, SMNVEV (reference sequence). Here the CDR3 reads CASSFGTAIDTQYF. DNA for the CDR3: TGTGCCAGCAGTTTTGGAACAGCCATAGATACGCAGTATTTT.

The chain couples TRBV10-3 to TRBJ2-1; TRBD1 matches at 8 bases. This CDR3 spans 13 amino acids. The germline V gene encodes CDR1 ENHRY and CDR2 SYGVKD. Trimming took 6 bases from V and 8 from J; bases not matched to a gene: 6. The CDR3 loop reads CAISRGQGDEQFF. The CDR3 nucleotides are TGTGCCATCAGCCGCGGACAGGGCGATGAGCAGTTCTTC.

This clone showed up just once. V and J are TRBV11-2 and TRBJ2-6; the D is unclear. The CDR3 covers 15 residues. V was cut by 4 bases and J by 0 bases, with 7 bases left in between. CDR1 and CDR2 (germline): SGHAT, FQNNGV. CDR3 protein: CASSSPSSGANVLTF. The CDR3 DNA reads TGTGCCAGCAGCTCCCCGAGCTCTGGGGCCAACGTCCTGACTTTC.

The V gene is TRBV18, the J gene TRBJ1-4; no reliable D call. V lost 4 bases, J lost 7 bases, and 16 bases lay in between. Germline lookup yields CDR1 KGHSH and CDR2 LQKENI. This CDR3 is built from 15 residues. The DNA for the CDR3 is TGTGCCAGCTCACGGGAGGGCAGAACGAGTGAAAAACTGTTTTTT. Its translation: CASSREGRTSEKLFF. The full variable domain, in which reference TRBV18 and TRBJ1-4 provide the parts outside the CDR3, is NAGVMQNPRHLVRRRGQEARLRCSPMKGHSHVYWYRQLPEEGLKFMVYLQKENIIDESGMPKERFSAEFPKEGPSILRIQQVVRGDSAAYFCASSREGRTSEKLFFGSGTQLSVL.

V is TRBV7-9 and J is TRBJ2-2; TRBD1 is a possible D gene (7 bases). V was pared by 4 bases and J by 5 bases, with 11 bases between. The CDR3 has 14 residues. Germline CDR1 and CDR2: SEHNR and FQNEAQ (reference sequence). CDR3 DNA sequence: TGTGCCAGCAGCTCTCCAGGGGGGACCGGGGAGCTGTTTTTT. Translated, it gives CASSSPGGTGELFF. Supplemented by reference TRBV7-9 and TRBJ2-2, the full variable domain reads DTGVSQNPRHKITKRGQNVTFRCDPISEHNRLYWYRQTLGQGPEFLTYFQNEAQLEKSRLLSDRFSAERPKGSFSTLEIQRTEQGDSAMYLCASSSPGGTGELFFGEGSRLTVL.

The genes are TRBV5-1 and TRBJ2-6; D might be TRBD1 (6 bases). Looked up from germline, CDR1 is SGHRS and CDR2 is YFSETQ. This CDR3 has 19 residues. Trimming removed 0 bases at V and 0 bases at J, with 16 bases between. CDR3 DNA sequence: TGCGCCAGCAGCTTGGTTGGACAGACATCCTTCTCTGGGGCCAACGTCCTGACTTTC. Its translation is CASSLVGQTSFSGANVLTF.

This chain connects TRBV29-1 to TRBJ1-2; tentatively, D is TRBD1 (6 bases). The CDR3 spans 14 residues. Trimming cost V 6 bases and J 4 bases, with 18 bases left between them. Germline CDR1 and CDR2: SQVTM and ANQGSEA. CDR3 DNA: TGCAGCGTACGGACAGCCTCTTTCATCTATGGCTACACCTTC. It yields the protein CSVRTASFIYGYTF.

The J gene is TRBJ1-2, the V gene TRBV5-5; 9 bases line up with TRBD1. V shed 4 bases, J shed 3 bases, and the junction held 4 bases outside the gene matches. CDR3 length equals 14 residues. Per germline, CDR1 SGHKS and CDR2 YYEKEE (reference sequence). The CDR3 DNA reads TGTGCCAGCAGCCCACAGGGGGCCGACTATGGCTACACCTTC. Protein product: CASSPQGADYGYTF.

The chain links TRBV7-2 to TRBJ2-5; D is ambiguous. Trimming pared 6 bases from V and 5 bases from J, leaving 7 bases between. The germline V gene encodes CDR1 SGHTA and CDR2 FQGNSA. CDR3 length: 11 amino acids. The CDR3 DNA sequence: TGTGCCAGCAGGTCCGGGGAGACCCAGTACTTC. Translating gives CASRSGETQYF.

This sequence joins TRBV6-1 and TRBJ1-1, with D tentatively TRBD1 (6 bases). This CDR3 is 14 amino acids long. Trimming removed 6 bases from V and 6 bases from J, with 17 bases in between. Germline assignment: CDR1 MNHNS and CDR2 SASEGT. CDR3 loop: CASSTGGAGAEAFF. The CDR3 DNA sequence: TGTGCCAGCAGCACTGGGGGGGCTGGGGCTGAAGCTTTCTTT.

The V and J genes are TRBV6-6 and TRBJ1-1; D gene ambiguous. Trimming took off 4 bases at V and 1 base at J, with 7 bases between the two ends. Germline CDR1 is MNHNY and CDR2 is SVGAGI (reference sequence). The CDR3 sequence is 13 residues long. Written as DNA, the CDR3 is TGTGCCAGCAGTTTCCAGTGGAACACTGAAGCTTTCTTT. Protein: CASSFQWNTEAFF.

This chain links TRBV2 with TRBJ1-5; a possible D gene is TRBD1 (5 bases). V was clipped by 5 bases and J by 3 bases, with 8 bases between them. CDR1 is SNHLY, CDR2 FYNNEI, per germline. This CDR3 has 13 residues. As DNA, the CDR3 is TGTGCCAGCAGTCCCAGGGACAATCAGCCCCAGCATTTT. Translated: CASSPRDNQPQHF.

This clone was detected a few times. The CDR3 sequence is CASRRGNSGNTIYF. The CDR3 DNA follows: TGTGCCAGCAGGCGAGGTAACTCTGGAAACACCATATATTTT. The V gene is TRBV7-9, the J gene TRBJ1-3; D is undetermined. This CDR3 is built from 14 residues. V gave up 6 bases and J gave up 0 bases, with 9 bases separating them. The germline CDR1 and CDR2 sequences are SEHNR and FQNEAQ (reference sequence).

The chain links TRBV5-4 to TRBJ1-2; D may be TRBD1 (5 bases). V was shortened by 0 bases and J by 2 bases, with 5 bases between the two germline ends. Germline V gene lookup returns CDR1 SGHNT and CDR2 YYREEE (reference sequence). There are 13 residues in the CDR3. This CDR3 reads CASSLEGNYGYTF. CDR3 nucleotide sequence: TGTGCCAGCAGCTTGGAGGGGAACTATGGCTACACCTTC.

This chain links TRBV19 with TRBJ1-1, with D perhaps TRBD1 (6 bases). In germline, CDR1 is LNHDA, CDR2 SQIVND (reference sequence). V lost 2 bases and J lost 1, with 17 bases in between. CDR3 length equals 17 residues. The CDR3 protein is CASSIRRGGAPNTEAFF. The DNA of the CDR3 is TGTGCCAGTAGTATACGTAGAGGGGGGGCTCCGAACACTGAAGCTTTCTTT.

This CDR3 reads CASSATQTGSYGYTF. Here the CDR3 DNA reads TGTGCCAGCAGTGCTACCCAGACAGGCTCCTATGGCTACACCTTC. V and J are TRBV6-1 and TRBJ1-2; tentatively, D is TRBD1 (6 bases). The CDR3 contains 15 residues. Looked up from germline, CDR1 is MNHNS and CDR2 is SASEGT. The V gene lost 4 bases and the J gene lost 4 bases, with 16 bases spanning the gap.

This chain uses TRBV10-3 with TRBJ2-2; 8 bases are shared with TRBD1. The CDR3 totals 14 residues. V shed 6 bases and J 1 base; nucleotides not matched to a gene: 1. Germline loops: CDR1 ENHRY, CDR2 SYGVKD. The CDR3 sequence: CAISGTGNTGELFF. The CDR3 DNA is TGTGCCATCAGCGGGACAGGGAACACCGGGGAGCTGTTTTTT.

CDR3 nucleotide sequence: TGTGCCAGCAGCCCCTGGACAGAGGTCTTTTCACCCCTCCACTTT. This sequence encodes CASSPWTEVFSPLHF. The chain links TRBV5-6 to TRBJ1-6, with D perhaps TRBD1 (6 bases). Trimming shortened V by 4 bases and J by 9 bases, and 17 bases separated the two germline ends. CDR1 and CDR2 from the germline V gene are SGHDT and YYEEEE. The CDR3 has 15 amino acids.

The chain has TRBV10-1 and TRBJ2-3; tentative D call: TRBD2 (5 bases). The CDR3 loop spans 14 amino acids. The germline V gene has CDR1 WNHNN and CDR2 SYGVQD (reference sequence). Trimming removed 4 bases from V and 6 bases from J, with 14 bases in between. In DNA, the CDR3 is TGCGCCAGCAGTGGGACTTTACCTGGCGATACGCAGTATTTT. It is translated as CASSGTLPGDTQYF.